A selection of T cell receptor beta chains follows, all from one sample in a study of shared clonotypes between healthy human individuals. Measured with immunoSEQ multiplex PCR; TCRdb has only the in-frame clones, and not every one. Of around 2.1 million clones listed, around 95% were seen once; the top ten hold roughly 0.13%. Material: naive CD4+ T cells sorted from blood. The receptors shown here come from a man between 18 and 29 years old in good health. CDR3s include the opening cysteine and the closing phenylalanine or tryptophan.

v_call cdr3_aa
TRBV5-1 CASSLQGATGELFF
TRBV4-1 CASSLGQVPMYEQYF
TRBV15 CATSSSRGSGANVLTF
TRBV14 CASSSRTGWNTEAFF
TRBV5-1 CASSLVQGAEMGYTF
TRBV9 CASAPHEGNTGELFF
TRBV5-1 CASSLITGANVLTF
TRBV19 CASSIQQSNYGYTF
TRBV6-5 CASKSLAVAYEQYF
TRBV5-4 CASRPDRANEQFF
TRBV30 CAGGQGGSYEQYF
TRBV7-2 CASGLAVYEQYF
TRBV5-4 CAAGTVNMNTEAFF
TRBV2 CASKTGGSTDTQYF
TRBV12-5 CASGLSTPGYNEQFF
TRBV6-5 CASGRGGSNQPQHF
TRBV5-8 CASRDPRTTNEKLFF
TRBV6-4 CASSDRRGETQYF
TRBV6-5 CASRRQGSDEQYF
TRBV7-2 CASSLDVGNNQPQHF
TRBV19 CASSMSTGGQPQHF
TRBV5-1 CASSRGWGDGTQYF
TRBV18 CASSPPLGGELFF
TRBV10-3 CAISEGIAEPYNEQFF
TRBV30 CAWTGQGITNEKLFF
TRBV18 CASSRGQGNQPQHF
TRBV25-1 CASSEPGLADDEQFF
TRBV14 CASSQDRGGTLLLTQYF
TRBV6-1 CASQFSGTIAYEQYF
TRBV5-6 CASSLLYRTNYGYTF
TRBV6-5 CASSRQGETQYF
TRBV10-2 CASSDGRTEAFF
TRBV9 CASSAGQGNYGYTF
TRBV6-1 CASSEAWGNTEAFF
TRBV5-1 CASSLAGTDYYREYF
TRBV14 CASETPRGRERANEKLFF
TRBV5-1 CASSLLAVDVQETQYF
TRBV2 CASREDVNTEAFF
TRBV5-1 CASKTSSSYEQYF
TRBV9 CASSVRPGQGVEAFF
TRBV27 CASSLWSAGRGYTF
TRBV30 CAWSSNSQPQHF
TRBV30 CAWSVGRPNYEQYF
TRBV7-9 CASSLSGGATRPGGYTF
TRBV5-6 CASSLAGAATNEKLFF
TRBV30 CAWSGGGNSPLHF
TRBV9 CASSPTSGGGEQYF
TRBV10-3 CAIRLGLPDTGELFF
TRBV7-8 CASSLGWGANTEAFF